The text below deals with one T cell receptor beta chain. Its cognate antigen is unknown. This sample was taken from a study of graft-versus-host responses after intestinal transplantation. Trimming pared 3 bases from V and 2 bases from J, leaving 11 bases between. Germline V CDR1 and CDR2: MNHEY, SVGAGI. This CDR3 has 14 residues. This table comes from immunoSEQ multiplex PCR, and its TCRdb copy is limited to in-frame clones, with some not included. The table lists some 130,000 clones, approximately 95% of them singletons. The input for sequencing was unstimulated CD8+ T cells sorted from spleen or lymph node cells, taken before intestinal transplant. This chain joins TRBV6-5 and TRBJ2-7, with a tentative D call TRBD2 (6 bases). The source of this sequence is a human donor who received an intestinal transplant. The chain's CDR3 is CASSYFGGTYEQYF. CDR3 DNA sequence: TGTGCCAGCAGTTATTTCGGAGGGACCTACGAGCAGTACTTC.